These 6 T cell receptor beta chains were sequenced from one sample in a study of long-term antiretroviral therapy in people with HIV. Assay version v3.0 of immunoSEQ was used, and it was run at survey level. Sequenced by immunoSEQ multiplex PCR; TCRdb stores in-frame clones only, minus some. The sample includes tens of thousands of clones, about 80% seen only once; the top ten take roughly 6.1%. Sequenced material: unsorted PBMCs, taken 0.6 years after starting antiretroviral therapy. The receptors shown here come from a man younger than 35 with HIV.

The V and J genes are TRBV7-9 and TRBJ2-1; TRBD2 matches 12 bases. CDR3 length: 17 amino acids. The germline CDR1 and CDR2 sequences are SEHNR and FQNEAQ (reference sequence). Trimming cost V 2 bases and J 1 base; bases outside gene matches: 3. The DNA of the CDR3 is TGTGCCAGCAGCTTAAGGACTAGCGGGACTTCCTACAATGAGCAGTTCTTC. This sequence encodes CASSLRTSGTSYNEQFF.

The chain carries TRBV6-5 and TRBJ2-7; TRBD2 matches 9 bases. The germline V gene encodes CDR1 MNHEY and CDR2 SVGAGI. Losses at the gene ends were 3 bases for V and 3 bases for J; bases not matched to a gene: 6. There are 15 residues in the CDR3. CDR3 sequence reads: CASSYGASGNYEQYF. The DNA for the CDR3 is TGTGCCAGCAGTTATGGGGCTAGCGGGAACTACGAGCAGTACTTC.

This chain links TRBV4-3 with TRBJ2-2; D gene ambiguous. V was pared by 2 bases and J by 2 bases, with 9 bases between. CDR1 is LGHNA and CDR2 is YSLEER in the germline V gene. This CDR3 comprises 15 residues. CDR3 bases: TGCGCCAGCAGCCAAATGGCGATTAACACCGGGGAGCTGTTTTTT. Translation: CASSQMAINTGELFF.

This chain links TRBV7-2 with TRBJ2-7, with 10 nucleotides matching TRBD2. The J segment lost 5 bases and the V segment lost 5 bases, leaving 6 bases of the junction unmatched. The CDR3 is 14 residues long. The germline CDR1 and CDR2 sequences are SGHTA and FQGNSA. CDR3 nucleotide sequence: TGTGCCAGCAGCGTGACTAGCGGGTTAGACGAGCAGTACTTC. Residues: CASSVTSGLDEQYF.

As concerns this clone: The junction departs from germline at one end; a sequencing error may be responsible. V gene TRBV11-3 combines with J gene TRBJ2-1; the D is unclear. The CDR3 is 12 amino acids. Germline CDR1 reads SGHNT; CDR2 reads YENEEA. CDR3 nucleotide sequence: TGTGCCAGCAGCACCGGGCCCTCCCTTACCCTCTTC. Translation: CASSTGPSLTLF.

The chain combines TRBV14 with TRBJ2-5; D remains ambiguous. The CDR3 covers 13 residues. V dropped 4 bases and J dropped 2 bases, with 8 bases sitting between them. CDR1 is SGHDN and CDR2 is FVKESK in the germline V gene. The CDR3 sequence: CASSPENQETQYF. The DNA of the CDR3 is TGTGCCAGCAGCCCGGAAAATCAAGAGACCCAGTACTTC.